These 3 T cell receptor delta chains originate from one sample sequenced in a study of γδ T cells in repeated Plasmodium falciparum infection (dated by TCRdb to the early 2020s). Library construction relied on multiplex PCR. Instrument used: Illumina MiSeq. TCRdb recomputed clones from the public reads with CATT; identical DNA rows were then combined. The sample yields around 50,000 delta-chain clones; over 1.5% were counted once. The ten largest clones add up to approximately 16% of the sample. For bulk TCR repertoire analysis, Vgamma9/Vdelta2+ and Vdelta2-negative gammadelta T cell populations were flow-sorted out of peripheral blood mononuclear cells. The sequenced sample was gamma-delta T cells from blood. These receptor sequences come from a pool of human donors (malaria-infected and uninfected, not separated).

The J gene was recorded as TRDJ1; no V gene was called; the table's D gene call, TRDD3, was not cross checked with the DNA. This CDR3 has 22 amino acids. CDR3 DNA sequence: TGTGCTCTTGGGGCCCTCCTAAAACGGATTCCCTGGGGGATAAGAGGGTCCGATAAAATAATCTTT. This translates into CALGALLKRIPWGIRGSDKIIF.

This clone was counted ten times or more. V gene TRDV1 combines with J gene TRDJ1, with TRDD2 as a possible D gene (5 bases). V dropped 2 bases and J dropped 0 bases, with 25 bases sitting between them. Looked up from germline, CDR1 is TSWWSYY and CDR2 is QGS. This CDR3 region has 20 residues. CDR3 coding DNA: TGTGCTCTTGGGGAAATTTTTTCTCCTATATACTCTAGGTACACCGATAAACTCATCTTT. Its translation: CALGEIFSPIYSRYTDKLIF.

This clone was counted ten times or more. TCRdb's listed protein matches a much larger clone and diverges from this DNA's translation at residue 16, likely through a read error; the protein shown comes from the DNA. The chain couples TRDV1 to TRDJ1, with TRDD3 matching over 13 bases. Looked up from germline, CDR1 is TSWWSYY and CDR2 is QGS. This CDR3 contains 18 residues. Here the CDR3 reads CALGEVPVLGDTPDKPIF. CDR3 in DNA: TGTGCTCTTGGGGAAGTACCCGTACTGGGGGATACGCCCGATAAACCCATCTTT.